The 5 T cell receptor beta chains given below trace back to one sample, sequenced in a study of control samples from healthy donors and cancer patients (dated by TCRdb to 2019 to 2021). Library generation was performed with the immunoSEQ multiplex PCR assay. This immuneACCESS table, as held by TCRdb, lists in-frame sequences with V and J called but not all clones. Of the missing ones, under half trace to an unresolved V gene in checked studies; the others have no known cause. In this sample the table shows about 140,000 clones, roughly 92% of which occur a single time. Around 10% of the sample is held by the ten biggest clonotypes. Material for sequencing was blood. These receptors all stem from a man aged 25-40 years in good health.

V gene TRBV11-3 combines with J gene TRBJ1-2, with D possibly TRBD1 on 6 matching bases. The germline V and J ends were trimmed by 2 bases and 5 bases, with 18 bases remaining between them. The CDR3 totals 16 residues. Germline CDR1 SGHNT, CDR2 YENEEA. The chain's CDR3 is CASSLKQGNLEYGYTF. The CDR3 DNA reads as TGTGCCAGCAGCTTAAAGCAGGGGAATCTTGAATATGGCTACACCTTC.

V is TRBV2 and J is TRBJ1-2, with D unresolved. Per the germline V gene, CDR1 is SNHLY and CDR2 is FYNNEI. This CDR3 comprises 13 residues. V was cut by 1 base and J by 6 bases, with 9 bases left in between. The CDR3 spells CASSEGQVHGYTF. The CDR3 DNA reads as TGTGCCAGCAGTGAAGGACAAGTCCATGGCTACACCTTC.

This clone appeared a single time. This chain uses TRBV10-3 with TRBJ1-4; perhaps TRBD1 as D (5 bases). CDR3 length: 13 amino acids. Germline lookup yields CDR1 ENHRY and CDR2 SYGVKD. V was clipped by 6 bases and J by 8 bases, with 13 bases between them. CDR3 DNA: TGTGCCATCAGGGGGGGGTTAAAGGAAAAACTGTTTTTT. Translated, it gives CAIRGGLKEKLFF.

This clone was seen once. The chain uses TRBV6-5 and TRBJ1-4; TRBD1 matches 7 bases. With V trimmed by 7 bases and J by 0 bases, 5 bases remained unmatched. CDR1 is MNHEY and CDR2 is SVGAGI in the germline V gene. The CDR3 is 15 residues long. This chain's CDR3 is CASKGQSATNEKLFF. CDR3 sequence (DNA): TGTGCCAGCAAGGGACAGAGTGCAACTAATGAAAAACTGTTTTTT.

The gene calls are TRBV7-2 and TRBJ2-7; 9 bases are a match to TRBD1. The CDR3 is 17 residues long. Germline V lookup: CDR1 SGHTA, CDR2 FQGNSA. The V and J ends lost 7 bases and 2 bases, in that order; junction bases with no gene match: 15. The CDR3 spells CASIPRAGTGRTYEQYF. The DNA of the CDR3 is TGTGCCAGCATCCCCCGGGCTGGGACAGGGAGGACCTACGAGCAGTACTTC.